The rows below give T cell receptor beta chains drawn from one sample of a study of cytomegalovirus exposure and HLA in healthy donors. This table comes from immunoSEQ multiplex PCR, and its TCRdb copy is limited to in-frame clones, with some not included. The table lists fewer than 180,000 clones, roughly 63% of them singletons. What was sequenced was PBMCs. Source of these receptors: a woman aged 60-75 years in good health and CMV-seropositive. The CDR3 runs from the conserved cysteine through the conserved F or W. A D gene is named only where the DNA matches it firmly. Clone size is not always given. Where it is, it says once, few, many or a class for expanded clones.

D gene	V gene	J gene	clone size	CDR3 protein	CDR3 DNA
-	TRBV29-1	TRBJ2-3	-	CSVEVAGLGTQYF	TGCAGCGTTGAAGTAGCAGGGTTAGGTACGCAGTATTTT
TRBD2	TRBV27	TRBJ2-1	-	CASSSGLAAYNEQFF	TGTGCCAGCAGTTCGGGACTAGCGGCATACAATGAGCAGTTCTTC
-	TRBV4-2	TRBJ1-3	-	CASSQTTRLELGTIYF	TGTGCCAGCAGCCAGACGACAAGGCTGGAATTAGGCACCATATATTTT
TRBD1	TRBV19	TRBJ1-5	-	CASSIDLGQENQPQHF	TGTGCCAGTAGTATAGATTTGGGACAGGAGAATCAGCCCCAGCATTTT
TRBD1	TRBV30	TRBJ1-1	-	CAWRWGQMNTEAFF	TGTGCCTGGCGCTGGGGACAGATGAACACTGAAGCTTTCTTT
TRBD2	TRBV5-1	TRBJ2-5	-	CASSFSGRLEETQYF	TGCGCCAGCAGCTTTAGCGGGAGACTGGAAGAGACCCAGTACTTC
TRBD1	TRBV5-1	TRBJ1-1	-	CASSPDRGIANTEAFF	TGCGCCAGCAGCCCAGACAGGGGGATCGCAAACACTGAAGCTTTCTTT
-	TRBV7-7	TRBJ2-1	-	CASSLEAASYNEQFF	TGTGCTAGCAGCTTAGAAGCGGCCTCCTACAATGAGCAGTTCTTC
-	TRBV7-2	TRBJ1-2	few	CASSQDRTNYGYTF	TGTGCCAGCAGCCAAGACAGGACAAACTATGGCTACACCTTC
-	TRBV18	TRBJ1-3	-	CASSPPGTYSGNTIYF	TGTGCCAGCTCACCGCCAGGGACATACTCTGGAAACACCATATATTTT
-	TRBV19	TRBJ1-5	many	CASSTTRQSNQPQHF	TGTGCCAGTAGTACCACACGACAAAGCAATCAGCCCCAGCATTTT
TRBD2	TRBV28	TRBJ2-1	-	CASSLRSGRVNEQFF	TGTGCCAGCAGTTTGAGAAGCGGGAGGGTTAATGAGCAGTTCTTC
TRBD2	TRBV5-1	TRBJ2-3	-	CASSPTGTSGRGTQYF	TGCGCCAGCAGCCCCACCGGGACTAGCGGGAGAGGTACGCAGTATTTT
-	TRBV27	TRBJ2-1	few	CASRQGHEQFF	TGTGCCAGCAGACAGGGACATGAGCAGTTCTTC
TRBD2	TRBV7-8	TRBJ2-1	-	CASSLALAGSTSGRAYNEQFF	TGTGCCAGCAGCTTAGCTTTGGCAGGTTCAACTAGCGGGAGGGCCTACAATGAGCAGTTCTTC
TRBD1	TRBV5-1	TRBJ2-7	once	CASSLQGALNEQYF	TGCGCCAGCAGCCTACAGGGGGCGCTAAACGAGCAGTACTTC
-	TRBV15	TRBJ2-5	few	CATSRDFQNQETQYF	TGTGCCACCAGCAGAGATTTCCAGAATCAAGAGACCCAGTACTTC
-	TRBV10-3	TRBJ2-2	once	CAISSGLTTGELFF	TGTGCCATCAGTTCGGGACTGACAACCGGGGAGCTGTTTTTT
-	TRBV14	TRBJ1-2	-	CASSQASSRGGYTF	TGTGCCAGCAGCCAAGCATCCTCTCGTGGCGGCTACACCTTC
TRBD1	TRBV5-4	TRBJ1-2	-	CASSLWDRTNYGYTF	TGTGCCAGCAGCCTATGGGACAGAACTAACTATGGCTACACCTTC
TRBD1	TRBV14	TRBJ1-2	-	CASSPRQGDGYTF	TGTGCCAGCAGCCCCCGGCAGGGGGATGGCTACACCTTC
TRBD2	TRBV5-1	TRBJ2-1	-	CASSPRGDEQFF	TGCGCCAGCAGTCCGCGGGGGGATGAGCAGTTCTTC
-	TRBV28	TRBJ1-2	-	CASSLGAEYGYTF	TGTGCCAGCAGTTTAGGCGCGGAATATGGCTACACCTTC
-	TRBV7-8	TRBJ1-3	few	CASSSPGGVGNTIYF	TGTGCCAGCAGCTCGCCTGGGGGCGTTGGAAACACCATATATTTT
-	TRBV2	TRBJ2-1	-	CASSENSYNEQFF	TGTGCCAGCAGCGAGAACTCCTACAATGAGCAGTTCTTC
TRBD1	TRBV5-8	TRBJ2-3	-	CASSLVPGQSTDTQYF	TGTGCCAGCAGCCTTGTCCCGGGACAGTCCACAGATACGCAGTATTTT
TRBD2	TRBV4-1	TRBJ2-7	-	CASSESGRGWNEQYF	TGCGCCAGCAGCGAAAGCGGGAGAGGATGGAACGAGCAGTACTTC
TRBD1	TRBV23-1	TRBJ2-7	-	CASPLPGTGGEEHYEQYF	TGCGCCAGCCCCCTCCCTGGGACAGGGGGCGAAGAACACTACGAGCAGTACTTC
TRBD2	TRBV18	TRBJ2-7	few	CASSPEWPTSDQRPSYEQYF	TGTGCCAGCTCACCAGAGTGGCCGACTAGCGACCAGAGACCCTCCTACGAGCAGTACTTC
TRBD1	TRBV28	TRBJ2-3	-	CASSLFVGQGPDTQYF	TGTGCCAGCAGTTTATTTGTGGGACAGGGGCCAGATACGCAGTATTTT
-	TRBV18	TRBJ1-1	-	CASSHGETEAFF	TGTGCCAGCTCACACGGGGAGACTGAAGCTTTCTTT
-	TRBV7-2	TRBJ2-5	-	CASSLARRAPQETQYF	TGTGCCAGCAGCTTAGCCCGCAGGGCGCCCCAAGAGACCCAGTACTTC
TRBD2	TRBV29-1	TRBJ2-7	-	CSFFGRAANEQYF	TGCAGTTTTTTCGGGAGGGCCGCGAACGAGCAGTACTTC
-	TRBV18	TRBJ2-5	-	CASSPPYQGSETQYF	TGTGCCAGCTCACCACCTTATCAGGGGTCAGAGACCCAGTACTTC
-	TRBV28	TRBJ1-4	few	CASSPTGAEEKLFF	TGTGCCAGCAGTCCGACAGGCGCGGAGGAAAAACTGTTTTTT
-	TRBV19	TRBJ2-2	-	CASSIHRDGELFF	TGTGCCAGTAGTATACACAGGGACGGGGAGCTGTTTTTT
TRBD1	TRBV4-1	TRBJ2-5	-	CASSQAPGQKQETQYF	TGCGCCAGCAGCCAAGCTCCGGGACAGAAACAAGAGACCCAGTACTTC
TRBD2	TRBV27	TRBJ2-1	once	CASSSDLAGAYNEQFF	TGTGCCAGCAGTTCTGACCTGGCGGGAGCCTACAATGAGCAGTTCTTC
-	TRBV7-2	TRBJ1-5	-	CASSLVAYQPQHF	TGTGCCAGCAGCTTAGTAGCTTATCAGCCCCAGCATTTT
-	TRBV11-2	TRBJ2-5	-	CASSFRVTNSDGETQYF	TGTGCCAGCAGCTTCAGGGTAACCAATAGTGACGGAGAGACCCAGTACTTC
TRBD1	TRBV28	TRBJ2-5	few	CASSFRDRAPETQYF	TGTGCCAGCAGTTTCCGGGACAGGGCGCCCGAGACCCAGTACTTC
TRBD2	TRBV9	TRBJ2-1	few	CASSVEGLAGPYNEQFF	TGTGCCAGCAGCGTAGAAGGACTAGCAGGCCCCTACAATGAGCAGTTCTTC
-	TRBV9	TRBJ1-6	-	CASSHRGGIGRVSPLHF	TGTGCCAGCAGCCACAGAGGAGGGATTGGGCGGGTTTCACCCCTCCACTTT
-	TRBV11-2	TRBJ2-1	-	CASSPGGYSYNEQFF	TGTGCCAGCAGCCCTGGAGGGTACTCCTACAATGAGCAGTTCTTC
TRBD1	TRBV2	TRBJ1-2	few	CAGGTGIGYTF	TGTGCCGGAGGGACAGGGATTGGCTACACCTTC
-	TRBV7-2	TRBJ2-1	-	CASSYSGEQFF	TGTGCCAGCAGCTATTCCGGTGAGCAGTTCTTC
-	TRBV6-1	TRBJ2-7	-	CASSEAGLNYEQYF	TGTGCCAGCAGTGAAGCGGGACTCAACTACGAGCAGTACTTC